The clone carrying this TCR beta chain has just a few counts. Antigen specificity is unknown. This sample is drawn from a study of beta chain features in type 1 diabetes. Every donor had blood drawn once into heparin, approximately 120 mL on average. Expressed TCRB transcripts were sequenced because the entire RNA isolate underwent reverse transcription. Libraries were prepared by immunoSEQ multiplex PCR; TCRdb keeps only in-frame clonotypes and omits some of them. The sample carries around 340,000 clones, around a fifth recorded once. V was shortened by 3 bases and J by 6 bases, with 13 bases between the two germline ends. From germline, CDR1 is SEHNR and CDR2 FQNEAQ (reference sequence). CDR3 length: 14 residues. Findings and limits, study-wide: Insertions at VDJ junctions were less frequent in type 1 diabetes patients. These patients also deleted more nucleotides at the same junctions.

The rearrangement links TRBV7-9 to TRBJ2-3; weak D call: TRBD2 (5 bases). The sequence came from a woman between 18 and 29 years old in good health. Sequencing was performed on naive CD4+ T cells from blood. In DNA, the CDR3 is TGTGCCAGCAGCTTTCCGAGGGATCGCGATACGCAGTATTTT. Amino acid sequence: CASSFPRDRDTQYF.